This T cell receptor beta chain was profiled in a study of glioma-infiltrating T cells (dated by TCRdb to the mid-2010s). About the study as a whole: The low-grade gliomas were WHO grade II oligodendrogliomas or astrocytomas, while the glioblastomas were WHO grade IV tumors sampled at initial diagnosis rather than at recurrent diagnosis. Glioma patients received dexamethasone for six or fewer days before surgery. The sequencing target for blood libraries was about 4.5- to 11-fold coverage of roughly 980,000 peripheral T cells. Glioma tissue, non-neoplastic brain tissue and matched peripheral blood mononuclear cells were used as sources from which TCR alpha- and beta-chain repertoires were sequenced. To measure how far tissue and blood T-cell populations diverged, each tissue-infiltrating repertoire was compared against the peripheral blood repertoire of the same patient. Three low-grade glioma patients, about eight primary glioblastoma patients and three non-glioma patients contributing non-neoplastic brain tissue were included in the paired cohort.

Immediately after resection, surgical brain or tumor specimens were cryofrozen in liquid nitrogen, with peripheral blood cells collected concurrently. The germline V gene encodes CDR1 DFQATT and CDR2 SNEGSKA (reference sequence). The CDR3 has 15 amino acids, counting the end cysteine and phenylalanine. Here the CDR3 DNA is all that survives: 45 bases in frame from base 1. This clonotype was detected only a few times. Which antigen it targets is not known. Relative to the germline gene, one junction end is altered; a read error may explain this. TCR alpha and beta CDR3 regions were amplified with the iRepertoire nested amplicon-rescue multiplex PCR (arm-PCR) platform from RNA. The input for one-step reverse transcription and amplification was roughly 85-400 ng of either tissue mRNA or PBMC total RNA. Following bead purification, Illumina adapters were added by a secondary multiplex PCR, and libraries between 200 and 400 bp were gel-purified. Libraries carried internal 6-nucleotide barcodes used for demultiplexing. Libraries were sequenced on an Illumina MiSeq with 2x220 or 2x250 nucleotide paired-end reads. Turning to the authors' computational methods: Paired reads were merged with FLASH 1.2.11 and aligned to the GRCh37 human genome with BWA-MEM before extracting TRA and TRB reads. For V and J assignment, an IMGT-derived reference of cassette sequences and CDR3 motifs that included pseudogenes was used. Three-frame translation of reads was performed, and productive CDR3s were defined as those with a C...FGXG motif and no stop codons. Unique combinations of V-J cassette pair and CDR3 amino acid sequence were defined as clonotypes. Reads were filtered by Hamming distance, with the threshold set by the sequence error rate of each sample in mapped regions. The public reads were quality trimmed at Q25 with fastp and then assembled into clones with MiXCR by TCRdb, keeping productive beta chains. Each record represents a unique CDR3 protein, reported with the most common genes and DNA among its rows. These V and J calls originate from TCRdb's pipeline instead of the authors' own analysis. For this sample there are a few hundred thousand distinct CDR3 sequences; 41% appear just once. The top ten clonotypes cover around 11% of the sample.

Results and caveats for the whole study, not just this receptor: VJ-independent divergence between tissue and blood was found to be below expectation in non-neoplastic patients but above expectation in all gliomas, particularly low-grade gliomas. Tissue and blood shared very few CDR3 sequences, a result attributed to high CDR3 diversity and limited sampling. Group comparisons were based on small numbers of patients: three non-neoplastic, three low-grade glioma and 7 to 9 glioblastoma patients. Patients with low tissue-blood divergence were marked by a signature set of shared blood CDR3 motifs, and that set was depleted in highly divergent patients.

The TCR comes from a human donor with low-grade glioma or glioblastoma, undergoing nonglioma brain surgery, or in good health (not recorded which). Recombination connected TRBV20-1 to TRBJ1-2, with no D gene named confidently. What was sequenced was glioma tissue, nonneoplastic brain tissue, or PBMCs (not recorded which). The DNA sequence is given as TGCAGTGCTAGTCCTTCGACGGACGGACCCTATCGCTACACCTTC. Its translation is CSASPSTDGPYRYTF.